This T cell receptor beta chain stems from a study of T cell repertoires in aging, cancer and after chemotherapy. V trimming: 4 bases; J trimming: 7 bases; junction bases outside the gene matches: 4. The CDR3 is 13 amino acids. Per germline, CDR1 SGHAT and CDR2 FQNNGV. TCR beta rearrangements were amplified from peripheral blood genomic DNA. About this clonotype itself: The antigen is undetermined.

Study results and limitations: No conclusions about immunological memory after chemotherapy can be drawn from the repertoire data. Median generation probability rose over the chemotherapy interval in each cancer cohort, suggesting rebound thymic output.

A mixed TRB-A/B primer pool amplified rearranged TRB by multiplex touch-down PCR. TCRdb reanalysed the multiplex PCR reads using MiXCR and keeps one entry per CDR3 protein. There are about 9,200 distinct CDR3 sequences in the sample; approximately 30% occur only once, and roughly 3.6% lies in the top ten. Material for sequencing was blood. The TCR originated in a human donor in good health. The J gene is TRBJ1-1, the V gene TRBV11-2; TRBD1 agrees at 9 bases. CDR3 sequence (DNA): TGTGCCAGCAGCTACGGACAGGGGCGTGAAGCTTTCTTT. Protein: CASSYGQGREAFF.